Detailed here is one T cell receptor (beta chain). A read error is possible here, since a much larger clone lies one base away. The data were produced by immunoSEQ multiplex PCR, yet TCRdb's version contains in-frame clones alone and is incomplete. Counted here are about 480,000 clones, around nine tenths occurring once; the ten biggest clones make up 1.5% to 2%. This entry belongs to a study of blood T cell repertoires in COVID-19. With V trimmed by 4 bases and J by 0 bases, 5 bases remained unmatched. From germline, CDR1 is SEHNR and CDR2 FQNEAQ (reference sequence). The CDR3 totals 15 residues. The study recruited people aged roughly 18 to 95 years across about 25 US areas.

Sample: PBMCs or T cells enriched from blood (not recorded which). The receptor was derived from a woman aged 40 to 50 who had recovered from COVID-19. The chain carries TRBV7-9 and TRBJ2-7; 8 nucleotides match TRBD1. The CDR3 here is CASSSRTGSSYEQYF. The CDR3 DNA reads TGTGCCAGCAGCTCCCGGACAGGGAGCTCCTACGAGCAGTACTTC.